The next 24 T cell receptor beta chains were all read from a single sample in a study of cytomegalovirus exposure and HLA in healthy donors. Generated by immunoSEQ multiplex PCR, the TCRdb table keeps only in-frame clones and is missing some. There are about 220,000 clones in the sample; under 95% occur only once, and roughly 1% lies in the top ten. What was sequenced was PBMCs. These receptors were collected from a woman between 18 and 29 years old in good health and CMV-seronegative.

The J gene is TRBJ1-2, the V gene TRBV7-5; the D call in the table, TRBD1, was not verified against the DNA. TRBV7-5 is classified as a pseudogene. The CDR3 length is 13 residues. The CDR3 DNA sequence: TGTGTCAGAAGCTTAGCACAGGGTTATGGCTACACCTTC. It is translated as CVRSLAQGYGYTF.

The rearrangement joins TRBV29-1 to TRBJ2-1, with a possible D match to TRBD1 (6 bases). Germline V lookup: CDR1 SQVTM, CDR2 ANQGSEA. CDR3 length: 12 amino acids. Trimming took off 6 bases at V and 4 bases at J, with 10 bases between the two ends. This CDR3 reads CSVGTQYNEQFF. CDR3 in DNA: TGCAGCGTGGGGACACAATACAATGAGCAGTTCTTC.

This clone has just one count. The CDR3 loop reads CASSLDSRSYNSPLHF. DNA of the CDR3: TGTGCCAGCAGTTTGGACAGCCGCTCCTATAATTCACCCCTCCACTTT. This chain uses TRBV27 with TRBJ1-6; D possibly corresponds to TRBD1 (6 bases). Germline V gene sequence: CDR1 MNHEY, CDR2 SMNVEV (reference sequence). Trimming left V 3 bases short and J 0 bases short, with 9 bases between. The CDR3 length is 16 residues.

The V gene is TRBV6-1, the J gene TRBJ2-7, with D unresolved. V dropped 4 bases and J dropped 4 bases, with 17 bases sitting between them. There are 15 residues in the CDR3. Germline V CDR1 and CDR2: MNHNS, SASEGT. The CDR3 bases are TGTGCCAGCAGTGTTATGGCAGGCGAACGATACGAGCAGTACTTC. It codes for CASSVMAGERYEQYF.

This clone appeared a few times. The J gene is TRBJ1-2, the V gene TRBV28; 9 bases match TRBD1. The ends lost 6 bases at V and 5 bases at J; junction bases unmatched: 4. The CDR3 totals 13 residues. Per the germline V gene, CDR1 is MDHEN and CDR2 is SYDVKM. The CDR3 is CASSRDRAYGYTF. The CDR3 nucleotides read TGTGCCAGCAGCCGGGACAGGGCATATGGCTACACCTTC.

This clone was observed a handful of times. The chain joins TRBV5-8 to TRBJ2-3; 13 nucleotides align to TRBD2. The V gene's germline CDR1 is SGHTS and CDR2 YDEGEE. The V gene end was trimmed by 0 bases and the J gene end by 4 bases; junction bases not matched to a gene: 5. The CDR3 is 17 amino acids. The CDR3 bases are TGTGCCAGCAGCTTGGGGTGGACTAGCGGGAGTCCAGATACGCAGTATTTT. This translates into CASSLGWTSGSPDTQYF.

This clone is a singleton in its sample. This chain connects TRBV7-9 to TRBJ2-7; D uncertain. CDR1 and CDR2 (germline): SEHNR, FQNEAQ (reference sequence). Between the trimmed V and J ends, which lost 2 bases and 3 bases, there was a span of 8 bases. The CDR3 consists of 13 residues. CDR3 nucleotides: TGTGCCAGCAGCTTATCAGGTTACTACGAGCAGTACTTC. Translation gives CASSLSGYYEQYF.

V gene TRBV6-5 combines with J gene TRBJ2-1; 9 bases fit TRBD2. Looked up from germline, CDR1 is MNHEY and CDR2 is SVGAGI. Trimming took 11 bases from V and 9 from J; bases not matched to a gene: 11. The CDR3 covers 13 residues. Here the CDR3 reads CASVRASGTEQFF. CDR3 DNA: TGTGCCTCCGTAAGGGCTAGCGGGACTGAGCAGTTCTTC.

V gene TRBV6-5 combines with J gene TRBJ1-3; the D is unclear. Trimming took 8 bases from V and 0 from J, leaving 11 bases between them. Germline V CDR1 and CDR2: MNHEY, SVGAGI. The CDR3 covers 14 residues. CDR3 residues: CASATVDSGNTIYF. The CDR3 DNA follows: TGTGCCAGCGCCACAGTGGACTCTGGAAACACCATATATTTT.

This clone has a single count. The V and J genes are TRBV5-6 and TRBJ1-1; D is uncertain. The V gene's germline CDR1 is SGHDT and CDR2 YYEEEE. With 1 base removed from V and 0 bases from J, the gap between germline ends came to 7 bases. The length of the CDR3 is 14 residues. CDR3 sequence (DNA): TGTGCCAGCAGCTTGTTCAGGATGAACACTGAAGCTTTCTTT. Its translation: CASSLFRMNTEAFF.

V usage is TRBV6-5 and J usage is TRBJ1-5; D is undetermined. Trimming removed 7 bases from V and 6 bases from J, with 13 bases in between. CDR3 length: 13 amino acids. Per the germline V gene, CDR1 is MNHEY and CDR2 is SVGAGI. The CDR3 DNA is TGTGCCAGCACCTCTCCCGCGGGTCAGCCCCAGCATTTT. This encodes CASTSPAGQPQHF.

This rearrangement joins TRBV28 to TRBJ2-1, with D perhaps TRBD2 (7 bases). The V and J ends lost 6 bases and 7 bases respectively, with 19 bases between them. Germline V lookup: CDR1 MDHEN, CDR2 SYDVKM. CDR3 length: 15 amino acids. CDR3 sequence reads: CASSLRRGGGNEQFF. In DNA, the CDR3 is TGTGCCAGCAGCCTCCGACGCGGGGGCGGTAATGAGCAGTTCTTC.

The genes are TRBV5-1 and TRBJ1-1, with 8 bases that match TRBD1. Losses at the gene ends were 4 bases for V and 0 bases for J; bases not matched to a gene: 5. The CDR3 is made up of 15 amino acids. From germline, CDR1 is SGHRS and CDR2 YFSETQ. CDR3 residues: CASSRAGGLNTEAFF. The CDR3 DNA reads TGCGCCAGCAGCCGGGCAGGGGGCTTGAACACTGAAGCTTTCTTT.

The chain links TRBV10-3 to TRBJ2-3, with a tentative D call TRBD1 (6 bases). The CDR3 sequence is 17 residues long. Germline lookup yields CDR1 ENHRY and CDR2 SYGVKD. V gave up 4 bases and J gave up 1 base, with 18 bases separating them. CDR3 region: CAISVGKAGEGTDTQYF. Here the CDR3 DNA reads TGTGCCATCAGTGTCGGGAAGGCAGGGGAAGGCACAGATACGCAGTATTTT.

The chain recombines TRBV30 with TRBJ2-2; 8 bases line up with TRBD2. J gave up 1 base and V 4 bases, and 5 bases lay outside the gene matches. The length of the CDR3 is 15 residues. CDR1 GTSNPN and CDR2 SVGIG come from the germline V gene (reference sequence). The CDR3 bases are TGTGCCTGGAAAATAGCGGGACTGAACACCGGGGAGCTGTTTTTT. It yields the protein CAWKIAGLNTGELFF.

The chain employs TRBV5-4 and TRBJ2-5; 9 bases line up with TRBD1. Germline V gene lookup returns CDR1 SGHNT and CDR2 YYREEE (reference sequence). V was clipped by 3 bases and J by 4 bases; unmatched bases: 10. There are 16 residues in the CDR3. In nucleotides, the CDR3 is TGTGCCAGCAGCTCCACAGGGGGCGCCCTAAGAGAGACCCAGTACTTC. Encoded protein: CASSSTGGALRETQYF.

The chain recombines TRBV18 with TRBJ2-3; D is perhaps TRBD2 (5 bases). Germline CDR1 is KGHSH and CDR2 is LQKENI. The V gene lost 2 bases and the J gene lost 2 bases, with 8 bases spanning the gap. The CDR3 is 14 amino acids. The CDR3 nucleotides read TGTGCCAGCTCACCATTGGGAGACACAGATACGCAGTATTTT. This translates into CASSPLGDTDTQYF. Full variable domain (rest looked up from reference TRBV18 and TRBJ2-3): NAGVMQNPRHLVRRRGQEARLRCSPMKGHSHVYWYRQLPEEGLKFMVYLQKENIIDESGMPKERFSAEFPKEGPSILRIQQVVRGDSAAYFCASSPLGDTDTQYFGPGTRLTVL.

V gene TRBV4-1 combines with J gene TRBJ2-7; D is perhaps TRBD1 (6 bases). Germline loops: CDR1 MGHRA, CDR2 YSYEKL. The CDR3 extends over 13 amino acids. V was trimmed by 3 bases and J by 4 bases, leaving 10 bases between them. The CDR3 sequence: CASSHQQGYEQYF. CDR3 nucleotide sequence: TGCGCCAGCAGCCATCAACAGGGTTACGAGCAGTACTTC.

The V gene is TRBV28, the J gene TRBJ1-2; no clear D gene. CDR1 is MDHEN and CDR2 is SYDVKM in the germline V gene. CDR3 length: 18 residues. V gave up 0 bases and J gave up 2 bases, with 19 bases separating them. This CDR3 is CASSLWRPFWLENYGYTF. CDR3 in DNA: TGTGCCAGCAGTTTATGGAGGCCTTTTTGGCTGGAAAACTATGGCTACACCTTC.

The V gene is TRBV30, the J gene TRBJ1-1; the D gene is possibly TRBD1 (5 bases). The CDR3 is 12 amino acids. Germline V CDR1 and CDR2: GTSNPN, SVGIG (reference sequence). V lost 5 bases and J lost 0, with 7 bases in between. CDR3 residues: CAWGGMNTEAFF. CDR3 DNA: TGTGCCTGGGGGGGGATGAACACTGAAGCTTTCTTT.

The chain employs TRBV30 and TRBJ2-1; 10 nucleotides line up with TRBD2. CDR3 size: 13 residues. Germline CDR1 is GTSNPN and CDR2 is SVGIG (reference sequence). V trimming: 8 bases; J trimming: 9 bases; junction bases outside the gene matches: 10. The CDR3 bases are TGTGCCATGGAGCTAGCGGGAGTTAGTGAGCAGTTCTTC. Protein: CAMELAGVSEQFF.

The rearrangement uses TRBV6-4 and TRBJ1-2; TRBD1 might be the D (6 bases). Trimming cost V 6 bases and J 4 bases, with 18 bases left between them. CDR1 and CDR2 from the germline V gene are MRHNA and SNTAGT. The CDR3 covers 15 residues. CDR3 loop: CASREGWGHTYGYTF. The CDR3, as DNA: TGTGCCAGCAGAGAGGGTTGGGGACATACCTATGGCTACACCTTC.

The chain recombines TRBV6-1 with TRBJ1-1; D gene uncertain. The germline V gene has CDR1 MNHNS and CDR2 SASEGT. V was pared by 3 bases and J by 4 bases, with 9 bases between. This CDR3 spans 13 amino acids. Here the CDR3 reads CASSDIAGTEAFF. For the CDR3, the DNA is TGTGCCAGCAGTGACATCGCCGGCACTGAAGCTTTCTTT.

This chain connects TRBV19 to TRBJ2-5; the match to TRBD1 covers 7 bases. Trimming took 6 bases from V and 4 from J; bases not matched to a gene: 8. The germline CDR1 and CDR2 sequences are LNHDA and SQIVND (reference sequence). The CDR3 loop spans 14 amino acids. This CDR3 reads CASRRQGGGETQYF. CDR3 bases: TGTGCCAGTAGGAGACAGGGTGGTGGAGAGACCCAGTACTTC.